The sequence of this TCR beta chain was determined in a study of blood T cell repertoires in COVID-19. Looking at the study overall: T cells, B-cell-depleted T cells, or PBMCs provided the cDNA or gDNA that served as material.

Seattle's cohort entered during active infection and was followed longitudinally. Per germline, CDR1 MNHEY and CDR2 SVGAGI. The ends lost 4 bases at V and 6 bases at J; junction bases unmatched: 6. This CDR3 contains 14 residues. Study processing details: For nucleated cells, counts were estimated from reference gene primer amplification. Generated by immunoSEQ multiplex PCR, the TCRdb table keeps only in-frame clones and is missing some. V, J and clone size are taken as reported in that table, and D and trimming were inferred from the DNA itself. The sample includes about 150,000 clones, approximately 85% seen only once; the top ten take 0.63%.

The chain recombines TRBV6-5 with TRBJ2-1; 7 bases are a match to TRBD2. Material for sequencing was peripheral blood. The sequence came from a man in his 60s with COVID-19, enrolled during active disease. The chain's CDR3 is CASSLVGGGNEQFF. Here the CDR3 DNA reads TGTGCCAGCAGTTTGGTGGGGGGGGGCAATGAGCAGTTCTTC.